These 8 T cell receptor beta chains came from one sample sequenced in a study of T cell responses to AZD1222 COVID-19 vaccine. The table came from immunoSEQ multiplex PCR; TCRdb's copy has only in-frame clones and leaves some out. This sample has some 130,000 clones, with around 90% found just once. Sequenced here: peripheral blood, sampled 28 days after the second AZD1222 dose. Every receptor here comes from an adult who received the AZD1222 COVID-19 vaccine.

This clone was detected once. The chain joins TRBV13 to TRBJ2-3; the match to TRBD1 covers 9 bases. The CDR3 runs to 19 residues. V lost 5 bases to trimming and J lost 2 bases; unmatched junction nucleotides: 17. The germline V gene encodes CDR1 PRHDT and CDR2 FYEKMQ (reference sequence). The CDR3 sequence: CASSPFTGTGPTITDTQYF. Written as DNA, the CDR3 is TGTGCCAGCAGCCCGTTCACCGGGACAGGGCCTACTATCACAGATACGCAGTATTTT.

The chain combines TRBV3-1 (or the pseudogene TRBV3-2) with TRBJ1-2; no clear D. V shed 1 base and J shed 5 bases, with 8 bases lying between them. Germline V gene data show CDR1 as LGHDT and CDR2 as YNNKEL (reference sequence). The CDR3 spans 13 residues. CDR3: CASSQVEEYGYTF. The CDR3 region has the DNA TGTGCCAGCAGCCAAGTGGAGGAATATGGCTACACCTTC.

The chain uses TRBV28 and TRBJ1-2; TRBD1 agrees at 9 bases. This CDR3 has 14 amino acids. J gave up 8 bases and V 5 bases, and 9 bases lay outside the gene matches. Germline assignment: CDR1 MDHEN and CDR2 SYDVKM. The CDR3 reads CASSDTGGALGYTF. The CDR3 bases are TGTGCCAGCAGTGATACAGGGGGCGCATTGGGCTACACCTTC.

This chain links TRBV3-1 (or the pseudogene TRBV3-2) with TRBJ1-2, with a weak D call TRBD1 (5 bases). Trimming stripped 0 bases from V and 7 bases from J, with 9 bases between. Germline CDR1 is LGHDT and CDR2 is YNNKEL (reference sequence). The CDR3 sequence is 13 residues long. The CDR3 DNA reads TGTGCCAGCAGCCAAGACAGGGCTTCTGGCTACACCTTC. This encodes CASSQDRASGYTF.

V usage is TRBV19 and J usage is TRBJ2-2; D uncertain. The germline gives CDR1 LNHDA, CDR2 SQIVND (reference sequence). V lost 0 bases and J 2 bases, leaving 16 bases between the germline ends. There are 18 residues in the CDR3. CDR3 loop: CASSIDLGKILNTGELFF. CDR3 DNA: TGTGCCAGTAGTATAGATCTGGGGAAGATACTCAACACCGGGGAGCTGTTTTTT.

This sequence joins TRBV4-3 and TRBJ1-5; 7 nucleotides line up with TRBD1. Germline values: CDR1 LGHNA, CDR2 YSLEER. The V segment lost 0 bases and the J segment 9 bases; nucleotides outside the gene matches: 8. The CDR3 has 15 amino acids. CDR3 region: CASSQEMTGSWPQHF. As DNA, the CDR3 is TGCGCCAGCAGCCAAGAGATGACAGGGTCTTGGCCCCAGCATTTT.

The chain employs TRBV5-6 and TRBJ2-5; TRBD2 might be the D (6 bases). The CDR3 has 17 amino acids. V gave up 4 bases and J gave up 4 bases, with 23 bases separating them. Per the germline V gene, CDR1 is SGHDT and CDR2 is YYEEEE. The CDR3 spells CASSGGVRGVLGETQYF. The CDR3 coding sequence is TGTGCCAGCAGCGGAGGGGTTAGAGGGGTGCTAGGAGAGACCCAGTACTTC.

The chain couples TRBV19 to TRBJ1-6, with a tentative D call TRBD1 (6 bases). The CDR3 has 17 residues. Germline lookup yields CDR1 LNHDA and CDR2 SQIVND (reference sequence). The germline V and J ends were trimmed by 4 bases and 6 bases, with 19 bases remaining between them. CDR3 nucleotide sequence: TGTGCCAGTAGTACCAGACTGGGAGGGGGGTCTAATTCACCCCTCCACTTT. It translates to CASSTRLGGGSNSPLHF.